These 22 T cell receptor beta chains share one sample of origin, sequenced in a study of T cell changes during pregnancy in multiple sclerosis. Repertoires were generated with immunoSEQ multiplex PCR, while TCRdb's copy carries only in-frame clones and drops some. The sample contains 40,000 to 55,000 clones, about 92% of which appear only once. The source material was CD4+ T cells from peripheral blood mononuclear cells, sampled before pregnancy. These receptors were taken from a female donor with multiple sclerosis, enrolled in a pregnancy study.

The chain has TRBV30 and TRBJ1-5, with 8 bases that match TRBD1. V lost 0 bases to trimming and J lost 7 bases; unmatched junction nucleotides: 2. The CDR3 runs 13 residues. Germline V lookup: CDR1 GTSNPN, CDR2 SVGIG (reference sequence). CDR3 sequence (DNA): TGTGCCTGGAGTGTCAGGGGGCGACAGCCCCAGCATTTT. Translating it yields CAWSVRGRQPQHF.

The chain employs TRBV19 and TRBJ2-5; D remains ambiguous. V gave up 2 bases and J gave up 5 bases, with 9 bases separating them. CDR3 size: 13 residues. Per germline, CDR1 LNHDA and CDR2 SQIVND (reference sequence). CDR3 nucleotides: TGTGCCAGTAGTATAACCAGTCTGGAGACCCAGTACTTC. Translated: CASSITSLETQYF.

The chain has TRBV6-1 and TRBJ1-1, with 10 bases fitting TRBD1. The germline V gene encodes CDR1 MNHNS and CDR2 SASEGT. The CDR3 is made up of 15 amino acids. J gave up 4 bases and V 3 bases, and 5 bases lay outside the gene matches. The CDR3 nucleotides are TGTGCCAGCAGTGACCAGGGACAGGGGCTCACTGAAGCTTTCTTT. Protein sequence: CASSDQGQGLTEAFF.

V and J are TRBV28 and TRBJ1-4; tentatively, D is TRBD1 (5 bases). In germline, CDR1 is MDHEN, CDR2 SYDVKM. With 6 bases removed from V and 15 bases from J, the gap between germline ends came to 20 bases. CDR3 size: 13 residues. CDR3 sequence (DNA): TGTGCCAGCAGGCAACCGGGCAGGGAAGAGGTGTTTTTT. Its translation is CASRQPGREEVFF. Variable domain in full (rest from reference TRBV28 and TRBJ1-4): DVKVTQSSRYLVKRTGEKVFLECVQDMDHENMFWYRQDPGLGLRLIYFSYDVKMKEKGDIPEGYSVSREKKERFSLILESASTNQTSMYLCASRQPGREEVFFGSGTQLSVL.

The CDR3 is CASSPRILTGANTGELFF. CDR3 in DNA: TGTGCCAGCTCACCACGGATTCTGACAGGCGCGAACACCGGGGAGCTGTTTTTT. This rearrangement joins TRBV18 to TRBJ2-2, with D perhaps matching TRBD1 (6 bases). The V end was cut by 1 base, the J end by 0 bases, with 15 bases between. This CDR3 is 18 amino acids long. Germline-derived CDR1 and CDR2 are KGHSH and LQKENI.

The rearrangement links TRBV2 to TRBJ2-2, with D hard to call. The length of the CDR3 is 12 residues. Germline V lookup: CDR1 SNHLY, CDR2 FYNNEI. V lost 3 bases and J 7 bases, leaving 6 bases between the germline ends. The CDR3 nucleotides read TGTGCCAGCAGTGAGCCCTACGGGGAGCTGTTTTTT. The encoded protein is CASSEPYGELFF. Based on the CDR3 plus reference TRBV2 and TRBJ2-2, the full variable domain is EPEVTQTPSHQVTQMGQEVILRCVPISNHLYFYWYRQILGQKVEFLVSFYNNEISEKSEIFDDQFSVERPDGSNFTLKIRSTKLEDSAMYFCASSEPYGELFFGEGSRLTVL.

CDR3 sequence reads: CASSQASAGVTGELFF. For the CDR3, the DNA is TGTGCCAGCAGCCAAGCCTCAGCGGGAGTCACCGGGGAGCTGTTTTTT. The chain is built from TRBV4-2 and TRBJ2-2; 8 nucleotides line up with TRBD2. CDR1 and CDR2 (germline): LGHNA, YNFKEQ. This CDR3 is 16 amino acids long. V shed 1 base, J shed 4 bases, and the junction held 5 bases outside the gene matches.

The chain employs TRBV9 and TRBJ1-5; D uncertain. Germline-derived CDR1 and CDR2 are SGDLS and YYNGEE. V shed 0 bases and J shed 0 bases, with 7 bases lying between them. This CDR3 contains 15 residues. The CDR3 DNA is TGTGCCAGCAGCGTAGGGGCTCTTAGCAATCAGCCCCAGCATTTT. The encoded protein is CASSVGALSNQPQHF. The full variable domain, its missing parts supplied by reference TRBV9 and TRBJ1-5, is DSGVTQTPKHLITATGQRVTLRCSPRSGDLSVYWYQQSLDQGLQFLIQYYNGEERAKGNILERFSAQQFPDLHSELNLSSLELGDSALYFCASSVGALSNQPQHFGDGTRLSIL.

The rearrangement links TRBV7-9 to TRBJ2-1; no definite D call. The CDR3 is 12 amino acids. CDR1 is SEHNR and CDR2 is FQNEAQ in the germline V gene (reference sequence). Trimming left V 5 bases short and J 8 bases short, with 10 bases between. CDR3 amino acids: CASSRSFDEQFF. For the CDR3, the DNA is TGTGCCAGCAGCCGGAGTTTCGATGAGCAGTTCTTC.

In its sample, this clone was seen once. The V gene is TRBV6-5, the J gene TRBJ1-2; the D gene is possibly TRBD1 (6 bases). Germline assignment: CDR1 MNHEY and CDR2 SVGAGI. The germline V and J ends were trimmed by 5 bases and 7 bases, with 14 bases remaining between them. The CDR3 loop spans 13 amino acids. The CDR3 nucleotides read TGTGCCAGCAGTCCCCGACAGGAAGCTGGCTACACCTTC. Translation gives CASSPRQEAGYTF.

This chain joins TRBV2 and TRBJ2-7; 8 bases are shared with TRBD2. Germline CDR1 is SNHLY and CDR2 is FYNNEI. This CDR3 comprises 14 residues. After removal of 7 bases from V and 4 bases from J, the junction contained 9 bases not matched to a gene. The CDR3 nucleotides are TGTGCCAGCAAACTAGCGGAGGTCTTGTACGAGCAGTACTTC. This sequence encodes CASKLAEVLYEQYF. The full variable domain, completed using reference TRBV2 and TRBJ2-7, is EPEVTQTPSHQVTQMGQEVILRCVPISNHLYFYWYRQILGQKVEFLVSFYNNEISEKSEIFDDQFSVERPDGSNFTLKIRSTKLEDSAMYFCASKLAEVLYEQYFGPGTRLTVT.

The V call is TRBV2, the J call TRBJ2-1, with TRBD2 matching over 7 bases. V was clipped by 2 bases and J by 0 bases; unmatched bases: 4. Germline CDR1 reads SNHLY; CDR2 reads FYNNEI. This CDR3 is 16 amino acids long. The CDR3 sequence: CASSEMGGSSYNEQFF. DNA of the CDR3: TGTGCCAGCAGTGAAATGGGAGGGTCCTCCTACAATGAGCAGTTCTTC.

V usage is TRBV7-9 and J usage is TRBJ1-2; D possibly corresponds to TRBD1 (5 bases). Between the trimmed V and J ends, which lost 5 bases and 8 bases, there was a span of 15 bases. The CDR3 consists of 13 residues. The V gene's germline CDR1 is SEHNR and CDR2 FQNEAQ (reference sequence). The CDR3 reads CASSRDSSSGYTF. CDR3 coding DNA: TGTGCCAGCAGCCGAGACAGTTCGTCCGGCTACACCTTC.

This chain connects TRBV29-1 to TRBJ1-2, with a possible D match to TRBD1 (5 bases). The germline gives CDR1 SQVTM, CDR2 ANQGSEA. Trimming took off 7 bases at V and 6 bases at J, with 18 bases between the two ends. The CDR3 runs to 13 residues. DNA of the CDR3: TGCAGCGCCGGAGGGACCCTGGCCGATGGCTACACCTTC. Protein product: CSAGGTLADGYTF.

This rearrangement joins TRBV9 to TRBJ2-1; 13 bases agree with TRBD2. CDR1 is SGDLS, CDR2 YYNGEE, per germline. The CDR3 contains 16 residues. J was trimmed by 6 bases and V by 3 bases; bases with no gene match: 6. CDR3 residues: CASSGTGTSGINEQFF. The CDR3 region has the DNA TGTGCCAGCAGCGGAACCGGGACTAGCGGGATCAATGAGCAGTTCTTC.

This clone occurred a few times. J is TRBJ2-5 and V is TRBV11-2; 8 bases fit TRBD2. Germline loops: CDR1 SGHAT, CDR2 FQNNGV. V dropped 2 bases and J dropped 2; count of bases not matched to a gene: 4. The CDR3 runs 15 residues. CDR3 residues: CASSLNSGGQETQYF. In nucleotides, the CDR3 is TGTGCCAGCAGCTTAAACAGCGGGGGACAAGAGACCCAGTACTTC.

The chain uses TRBV7-9 and TRBJ1-4, with D uncertain. Germline CDR1 SEHNR, CDR2 FQNEAQ (reference sequence). The CDR3 length is 13 residues. Trimming removed 3 bases at V and 8 bases at J, with 10 bases between. The CDR3 region is CASSFGVTEKLFF. Here the CDR3 DNA reads TGTGCCAGCAGCTTCGGGGTGACCGAAAAACTGTTTTTT.

The chain combines TRBV5-1 with TRBJ2-6; D possibly corresponds to TRBD2 (7 bases). V shed 2 bases and J shed 0 bases, with 12 bases lying between them. The germline gives CDR1 SGHRS, CDR2 YFSETQ. The length of the CDR3 is 17 residues. This CDR3 reads CASSLGGTTSGANVLTF. The CDR3 DNA reads TGCGCCAGCAGCTTAGGGGGGACTACCTCTGGGGCCAACGTCCTGACTTTC. Full variable domain (rest looked up from reference TRBV5-1 and TRBJ2-6): KAGVTQTPRYLIKTRGQQVTLSCSPISGHRSVSWYQQTPGQGLQFLFEYFSETQRNKGNFPGRFSGRQFSNSRSEMNVSTLELGDSALYLCASSLGGTTSGANVLTFGAGSRLTVL.

The chain is built from TRBV7-2 and TRBJ1-2; no clear D. Per germline, CDR1 SGHTA and CDR2 FQGNSA. Trimming pared 0 bases from V and 5 bases from J, leaving 7 bases between. The CDR3 length is 13 residues. CDR3 sequence (DNA): TGTGCCAGCAGCTTAGCGAACAGTTATGGCTACACCTTC. Protein sequence: CASSLANSYGYTF. The full variable domain, rest sourced from reference TRBV7-2 and TRBJ1-2, is GAGVSQSPSNKVTEKGKDVELRCDPISGHTALYWYRQSLGQGLEFLIYFQGNSAPDKSGLPSDRFSAERTGGSVSTLTIQRTQQEDSAVYLCASSLANSYGYTFGSGTRLTVV.

This chain uses TRBV4-3 with TRBJ2-7; D is possibly TRBD2 (5 bases). CDR3 length: 13 residues. The V gene lost 3 bases and the J gene lost 6 bases, with 12 bases spanning the gap. Germline V CDR1 and CDR2: LGHNA, YSLEER. The CDR3 sequence is CASSQEVISEQYF. CDR3 coding DNA: TGCGCCAGCAGCCAGGAGGTAATAAGCGAGCAGTACTTC.

CDR3 sequence (DNA): TGTGCCAGCTCACCAAGTTGGACAGGGTCGAGCACTGAAGCTTTCTTT. This sequence encodes CASSPSWTGSSTEAFF. The genes are TRBV18 and TRBJ1-1; 8 nucleotides match TRBD1. Germline loops: CDR1 KGHSH, CDR2 LQKENI. The V segment lost 2 bases and the J segment 4 bases; nucleotides outside the gene matches: 9. This CDR3 is built from 16 residues.

Concerning this clone: The junction differs from germline at one of its ends, possibly a read error. The chain links TRBV5-4 to TRBJ2-2, with TRBD1 matching 7 bases. The CDR3 has 14 amino acids. Germline values: CDR1 SGHNT, CDR2 YYREEE (reference sequence). CDR3 DNA: TGTGCCACCCGACCGGGACAGCAAGTAGGGGGGCTGTTTTTT. Amino acid sequence: CATRPGQQVGGLFF. The full variable domain, its missing parts supplied by reference TRBV5-4 and TRBJ2-2, is ETGVTQSPTHLIKTRGQQVTLRCSSQSGHNTVSWYQQALGQGPQFIFQYYREEENGRGNFPPRFSGLQFPNYSSELNVNALELDDSALYLCATRPGQQVGGLFFGEGSRLTVL.